These T cell receptor beta chains were read from a single sample in a study of regulatory T cells in long-lasting Graves disease. In TCRdb, the multiplex PCR reads were re-called with MiXCR into one record per CDR3 protein. The sample has some 460,000 distinct CDR3 sequences; around 16% are singletons. This sample also appeared in a second study, on T cells in Graves' hyperthyroidism and ophthalmopathy.

The sample consisted of peripheral blood mononuclear cells (PBMCs), taken at new diagnosis, from a patient treated with antithyroid drugs. These receptor sequences come from a man aged 40-55 years with Graves disease. Both conserved end residues are part of each CDR3. The D gene is left open where the match is weak. A row's size may be missing; if present it is once, few, many or a size class.

d_gene	abundance	j_gene	v_gene	CDR3aa	CDR3nt
TRBD2	many	TRBJ2-7	TRBV7-2	CASSLGGGLAGGPTSEQYF	TGTGCCAGCAGCTTAGGCGGGGGACTAGCGGGAGGGCCAACTTCCGAGCAGTACTTC
-	many	TRBJ2-1	TRBV29-1	CSVEGGLGSYNEQFF	TGCAGCGTTGAAGGAGGCCTAGGTTCCTACAATGAGCAGTTCTTC
-	-	TRBJ1-5	TRBV4-1	CASSQDLGGNQPQHF	TGCGCCAGCAGCCAAGATTTGGGGGGCAATCAGCCCCAGCATTTT
TRBD2	many	TRBJ2-3	TRBV6-1	CASRETSGIYTDTQYF	TGTGCCAGCAGGGAGACTAGCGGGATATACACAGATACGCAGTATTTT
TRBD1	many	TRBJ2-7	TRBV7-8	CASSRSLGQGFYEQYF	TGTGCCAGCAGCAGAAGCCTGGGACAGGGGTTTTACGAGCAGTACTTC
-	few	TRBJ1-6	TRBV12-3/TRBV12-4	CASSLAENSPLHF	TGTGCCAGCAGTTTAGCGGAAAATTCACCCCTCCACTTT
-	few	TRBJ2-6	TRBV19	CASSIGFTAGANVLTF	TGTGCCAGTAGTATCGGTTTTACGGCCGGGGCCAACGTCCTGACTTTC
-	-	TRBJ2-1	TRBV19	CASALLPNEQFF	TGTGCCAGCGCGTTACTACCCAATGAGCAGTTCTTC
TRBD2	-	TRBJ2-1	TRBV5-1	CASSPESGRGSNEQFF	TGCGCCAGCAGTCCGGAAAGCGGGAGAGGTAGTAATGAGCAGTTCTTC
-	many	TRBJ2-3	TRBV6-2/TRBV6-3	CASIGVSDTQYF	TGTGCCAGCATAGGGGTTTCAGATACGCAGTATTTT
TRBD2	-	TRBJ2-7	TRBV20-1	CSVKRASGSYEQYF	TGCAGTGTCAAGCGGGCTAGCGGGAGTTACGAGCAGTACTTC
TRBD2	many	TRBJ2-5	TRBV2	CATAGTSGRARETQYF	TGTGCCACCGCCGGGACTAGCGGGAGGGCCCGAGAGACCCAGTACTTC
TRBD2	few	TRBJ2-7	TRBV29-1	CSVTKIAGGLNEQYF	TGCAGCGTCACTAAAATAGCGGGAGGTTTAAACGAGCAGTACTTC
TRBD2	many	TRBJ2-7	TRBV5-1	CASSPGTSSYEQYF	TGTGCCAGCAGCCCCGGGACTAGCTCCTACGAGCAGTACTTC
-	many	TRBJ2-1	TRBV7-6	CASSLARVEQFF	TGTGCCAGCAGCTTAGCACGAGTGGAGCAGTTCTTC
-	many	TRBJ2-7	TRBV3-1	CASSNSDGRGVGQYF	TGTGCCAGCAGCAATTCGGACGGCCGAGGGGTAGGGCAGTACTTC
TRBD2	-	TRBJ2-7	TRBV9	CASSVDTSGRSGQYF	TGTGCCAGCAGCGTAGATACTAGCGGGAGAAGTGGGCAGTACTTC
-	few	TRBJ1-5	TRBV6-9	CASSYRVRNQPQHF	TGTGCCAGCAGTTACCGGGTCCGGAATCAGCCCCAGCATTTT
-	-	TRBJ2-2	TRBV7-3	CASSFLGTGELFF	TGTGCCAGCAGCTTTTTGGGCACCGGGGAGCTGTTTTTT
-	many	TRBJ1-2	TRBV12-3/TRBV12-4	CASSRDLLGGYTF	TGTGCCAGCAGTAGGGACCTACTAGGGGGCTACACCTTC
TRBD2	many	TRBJ2-7	TRBV12-5	CASGPEPGLAGGPLYEQYF	TGTGCTAGTGGACCTGAGCCGGGACTAGCGGGAGGGCCTCTGTACGAGCAGTACTTC
-	-	TRBJ2-1	TRBV6-1	CASSEAGYNEQFF	TGTGCCAGCAGTGAAGCGGGATACAATGAGCAGTTCTTC
-	many	TRBJ1-1	TRBV24-1	CATSDPSTSRAFF	TGTGCCACCAGTGATCCGTCGACCTCAAGGGCTTTCTTT
TRBD1	few	TRBJ1-1	TRBV28	CASSPDRAPSADTEAFF	TGTGCCAGCAGTCCGGACAGGGCACCCTCAGCGGACACTGAAGCTTTCTTT
-	few	TRBJ2-2	TRBV20-1	CSARKSLAGMRTGELFF	TGCAGTGCCCGAAAATCCCTTGCGGGGATGAGGACCGGGGAGCTGTTTTTT
TRBD2	few	TRBJ2-5	TRBV7-9	CASSLAPRLAGETQYF	TGTGCCAGCAGCTTAGCGCCGAGACTAGCGGGAGAGACCCAGTACTTC
TRBD2	many	TRBJ2-1	TRBV27	CASTRLAGVYNEQFF	TGTGCCAGCACCCGACTAGCGGGGGTCTACAATGAGCAGTTCTTC
-	-	TRBJ2-1	TRBV7-9	CASSLTRDRGEQFF	TGTGCCAGCAGCTTAACCCGGGATCGGGGTGAGCAGTTCTTC
TRBD2	-	TRBJ2-1	TRBV6-1	CASSQREGPGEQFF	TGTGCCAGCAGTCAGCGGGAGGGCCCAGGGGAGCAGTTCTTC
TRBD1	few	TRBJ2-2	TRBV5-1	CAGSLPTGFGTGELFF	TGCGCCGGCAGCTTGCCGACAGGGTTCGGCACCGGGGAGCTGTTTTTT
TRBD2	-	TRBJ2-3	TRBV7-8	CASSFSSGVYNADTQYF	TGTGCCAGCAGCTTTAGTAGCGGGGTCTACAATGCTGATACGCAGTATTTT
TRBD1	many	TRBJ2-7	TRBV12-3/TRBV12-4	CASSPQDRGSEQYF	TGTGCCAGCAGTCCCCAAGACAGGGGTTCCGAGCAGTACTTC
-	many	TRBJ2-5	TRBV5-4	CASSLGHSWETQYF	TGTGCCAGCAGCTTGGGGCACTCGTGGGAGACCCAGTACTTC